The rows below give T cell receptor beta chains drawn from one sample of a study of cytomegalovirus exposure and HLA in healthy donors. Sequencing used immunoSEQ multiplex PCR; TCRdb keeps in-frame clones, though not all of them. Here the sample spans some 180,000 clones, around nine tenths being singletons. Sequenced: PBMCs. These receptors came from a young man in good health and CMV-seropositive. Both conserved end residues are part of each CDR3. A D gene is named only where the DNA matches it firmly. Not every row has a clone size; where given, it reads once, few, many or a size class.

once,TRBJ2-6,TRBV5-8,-,TGTGCCAGCAGCTATGTACAGGGTACGGCGGTCTCTGGGGCCAACGTCCTGACTTTC,CASSYVQGTAVSGANVLTF
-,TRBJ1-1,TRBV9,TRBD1,TGTGCCAGCAGCGCCCGACAGGGGGCCCACACTGAAGCTTTCTTT,CASSARQGAHTEAFF
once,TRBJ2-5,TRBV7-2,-,TGTGCCAGCAGCGCCCTCAACTCCGGACAGGGAGGGCAAGAGACCCAGTACTTC,CASSALNSGQGGQETQYF
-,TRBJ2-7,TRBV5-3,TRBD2,TGTGCCAGAAGCTTTATTCTCCTAGCGGGAACCTACGAGCAGTACTTC,CARSFILLAGTYEQYF
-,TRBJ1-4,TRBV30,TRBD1,TGTGCCTGGAACCCAGCCGGGACAGGCCATGAAAAACTGTTTTTT,CAWNPAGTGHEKLFF
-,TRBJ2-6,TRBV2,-,TGTGCCAGCAGCTGGCTCGTTGGGGCCAACGTCCTGACTTTC,CASSWLVGANVLTF
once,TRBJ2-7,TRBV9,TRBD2,TGTGCCAGCAGCGCCGGGACTAGCCTCGAGCAGTACTTC,CASSAGTSLEQYF
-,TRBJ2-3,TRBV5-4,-,TGTGCCAGCAGCATTAGCACAGATACGCAGTATTTT,CASSISTDTQYF
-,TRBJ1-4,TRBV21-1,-,TGTGCCAGCAGCAAAGACTCGGGGGCGGATGAAAAACTGTTTTTT,CASSKDSGADEKLFF
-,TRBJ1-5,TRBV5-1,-,TGCGCCAGCAGAGCGGGGACCGATCAGCCCCAGCATTTT,CASRAGTDQPQHF
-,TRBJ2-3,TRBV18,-,TGTGCCAGCTCACCACCGACGACGGGTACGCAGTATTTT,CASSPPTTGTQYF
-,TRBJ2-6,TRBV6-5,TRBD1,TGTGCCAGCAGTTACAGACCGGGACAGACCGCCGTCCTGACTTTC,CASSYRPGQTAVLTF
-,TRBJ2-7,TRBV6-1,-,TGTGCCAGCACCCGGGCGGGCTCCTACGAGCAGTACTTC,CASTRAGSYEQYF
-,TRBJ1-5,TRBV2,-,TGTGCCACCCAAACCACCCCAGGAAATCAGCCCCAGCATTTT,CATQTTPGNQPQHF
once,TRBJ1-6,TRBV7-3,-,TGTGCCAGCAGCTTGTCTGGGAGCTCCTATAATTCACCCCTCCACTTT,CASSLSGSSYNSPLHF
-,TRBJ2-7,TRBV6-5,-,TGTGCCAGCAGGCGAGAAGGGGCCTACGAGCAGTACTTC,CASRREGAYEQYF
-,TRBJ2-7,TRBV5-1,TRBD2,TGCGCCAGCACCCCCGGGACTAAAACCTACGAGCAGTACTTC,CASTPGTKTYEQYF
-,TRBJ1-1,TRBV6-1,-,TGTGCCAGCAGTGTTAATACCTGGGAGGTCGGGGACACTGAAGCTTTCTTT,CASSVNTWEVGDTEAFF
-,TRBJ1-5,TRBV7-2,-,TGTGCCAGCAGCTCAAACACGGGGGGCAATCAGCCCCAGCATTTT,CASSSNTGGNQPQHF
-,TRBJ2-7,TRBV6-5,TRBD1,TGTGCCAGCAGTGGAGGGACAGGCACCTACGAGCAGTACTTC,CASSGGTGTYEQYF
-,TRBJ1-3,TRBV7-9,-,TGTGCCAGCAGGGCCACTGGAAACACCATATATTTT,CASRATGNTIYF
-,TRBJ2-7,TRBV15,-,TGTGCCACCAGCAACGCGGACGAGCAGTACTTC,CATSNADEQYF